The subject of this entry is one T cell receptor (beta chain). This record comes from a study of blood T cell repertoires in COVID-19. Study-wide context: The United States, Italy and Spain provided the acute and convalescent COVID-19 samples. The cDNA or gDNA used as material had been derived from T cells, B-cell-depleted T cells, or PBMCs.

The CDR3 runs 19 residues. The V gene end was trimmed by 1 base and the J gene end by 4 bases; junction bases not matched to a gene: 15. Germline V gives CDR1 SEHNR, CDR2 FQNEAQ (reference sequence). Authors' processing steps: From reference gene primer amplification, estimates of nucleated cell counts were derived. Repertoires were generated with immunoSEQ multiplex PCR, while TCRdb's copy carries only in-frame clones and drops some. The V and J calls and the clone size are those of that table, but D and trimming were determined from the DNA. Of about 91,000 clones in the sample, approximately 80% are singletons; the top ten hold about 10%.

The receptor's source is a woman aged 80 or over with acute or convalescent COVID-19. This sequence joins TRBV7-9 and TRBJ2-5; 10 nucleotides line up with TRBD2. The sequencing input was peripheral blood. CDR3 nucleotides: TGTGCCAGCAGCTTAGGCCACCCAGGAGTAGCGGGAGGCCGAGAGACCCAGTACTTC. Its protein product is CASSLGHPGVAGGRETQYF.